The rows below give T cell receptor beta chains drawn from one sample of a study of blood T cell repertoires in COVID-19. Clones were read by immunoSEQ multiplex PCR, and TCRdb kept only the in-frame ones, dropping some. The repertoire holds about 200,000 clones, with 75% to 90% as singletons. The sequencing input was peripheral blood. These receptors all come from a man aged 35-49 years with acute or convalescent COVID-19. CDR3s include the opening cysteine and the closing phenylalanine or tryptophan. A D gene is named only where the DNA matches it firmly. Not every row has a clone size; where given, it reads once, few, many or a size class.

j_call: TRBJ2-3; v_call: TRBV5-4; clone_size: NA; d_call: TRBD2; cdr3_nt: TGTGCCAGCAGCTTGACTAGCGGGAGAGCAGATACGCAGTATTTT; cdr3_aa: CASSLTSGRADTQYF
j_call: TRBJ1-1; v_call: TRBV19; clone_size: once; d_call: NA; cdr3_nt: TGTGCCAGTAGTATACAGGGGAGCACTGAAGCTTTCTTT; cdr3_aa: CASSIQGSTEAFF
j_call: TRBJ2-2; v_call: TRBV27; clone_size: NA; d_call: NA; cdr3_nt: TGTGCCAGCAGTTTATCGAGGGGGCTAGCGGGCAGCGCGAACACCGGGGAGCTGTTTTTT; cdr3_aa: CASSLSRGLAGSANTGELFF
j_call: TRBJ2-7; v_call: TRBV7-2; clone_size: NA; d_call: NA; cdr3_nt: TGTGCCAGCAGCTCAGGGATCGACTTTGGCGACGAGCAGTACTTC; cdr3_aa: CASSSGIDFGDEQYF
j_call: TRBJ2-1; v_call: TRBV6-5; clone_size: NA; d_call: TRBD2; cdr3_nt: TGTGCCAGCGAGGCCGGGACTAGCGGCTACAATGAGCAGTTCTTC; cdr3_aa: CASEAGTSGYNEQFF
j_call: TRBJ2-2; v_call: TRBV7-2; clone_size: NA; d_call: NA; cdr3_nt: TGTGCCAGCAGCCGGACAGTCAACACCGGGGAGCTGTTTTTT; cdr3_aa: CASSRTVNTGELFF
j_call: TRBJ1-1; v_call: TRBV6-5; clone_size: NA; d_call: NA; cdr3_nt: TGTGCCAGCAGCCCAGGCCGGGGGTGGAACACTGAAGCTTTCTTT; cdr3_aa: CASSPGRGWNTEAFF
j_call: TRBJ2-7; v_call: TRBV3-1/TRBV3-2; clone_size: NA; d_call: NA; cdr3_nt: TGTGCCAGCAGCTTGGGACTTGCGTCGGGATACGAGCAGTACTTC; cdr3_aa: CASSLGLASGYEQYF
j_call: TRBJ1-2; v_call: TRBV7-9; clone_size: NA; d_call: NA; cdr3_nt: TGTGCCAGCAGCCTAGGGGGGGACCGCTACACCTTC; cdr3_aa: CASSLGGDRYTF
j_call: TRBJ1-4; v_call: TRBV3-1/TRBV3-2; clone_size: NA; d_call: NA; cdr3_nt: TGTGCCAGCAGCCAAGATCCTTCGGATGAAAAACTGTTTTTT; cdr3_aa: CASSQDPSDEKLFF
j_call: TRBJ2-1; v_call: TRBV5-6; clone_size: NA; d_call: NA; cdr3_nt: TGTGCCAGCAGCTACCAGGCTTACAATGAGCAGTTCTTC; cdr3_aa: CASSYQAYNEQFF
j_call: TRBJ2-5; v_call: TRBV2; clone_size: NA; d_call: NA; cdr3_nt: TGTGCCACTACCCGCCGTCGATCGGAGACCCAGTACTTC; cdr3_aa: CATTRRRSETQYF
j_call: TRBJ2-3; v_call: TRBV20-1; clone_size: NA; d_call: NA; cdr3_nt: TGCAGTGCCTCTCTTCGTACGCAGTATTTT; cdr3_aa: CSASLRTQYF
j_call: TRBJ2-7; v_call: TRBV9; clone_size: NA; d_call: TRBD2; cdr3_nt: TGTGCCAGCACCCCAGCGGGAGCCTCAAGAGAGCAGTACTTC; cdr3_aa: CASTPAGASREQYF
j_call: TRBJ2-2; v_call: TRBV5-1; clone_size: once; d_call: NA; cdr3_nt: TGCGCCAGCAGCTTGGGGGAGTCGCCCGGGGAGCTGTTTTTT; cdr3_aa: CASSLGESPGELFF
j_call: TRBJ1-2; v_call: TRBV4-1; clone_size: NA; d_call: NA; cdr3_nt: TGCGCCAGCAGCCCGGACATGAACTATGGCTACACCTTC; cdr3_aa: CASSPDMNYGYTF
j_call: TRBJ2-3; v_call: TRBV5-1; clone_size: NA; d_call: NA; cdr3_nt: TGCGCCAGCAGCGGAGTGGCCCTAAGCTCGACGCAGTATTTT; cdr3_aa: CASSGVALSSTQYF
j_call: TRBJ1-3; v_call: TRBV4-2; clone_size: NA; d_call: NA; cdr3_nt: TGTGCCAGCAGCCTTAGACTACTCTCTGGAAACACCATATATTTT; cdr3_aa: CASSLRLLSGNTIYF
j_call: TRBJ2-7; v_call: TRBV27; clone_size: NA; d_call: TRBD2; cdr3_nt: TGTGCCAGCAGGGGAAGGACTAGCGGATACGAGCAGTACTTC; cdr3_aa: CASRGRTSGYEQYF
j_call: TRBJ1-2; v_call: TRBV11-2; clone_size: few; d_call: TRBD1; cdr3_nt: TGTGCCAGCAGCCTCCCCCGGACAGGGGAAAATGGCTACACCTTC; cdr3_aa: CASSLPRTGENGYTF
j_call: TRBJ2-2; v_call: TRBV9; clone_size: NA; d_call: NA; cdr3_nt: TGTGCCAGCAGCGCGCGACTACGACCCGAGCCGAACACCGGGGAGCTGTTTTTT; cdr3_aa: CASSARLRPEPNTGELFF
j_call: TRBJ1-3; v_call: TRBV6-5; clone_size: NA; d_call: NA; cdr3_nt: TGTGCCAGCAGTTCACCACAGGGTGCTGGAAACACCATATATTTT; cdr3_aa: CASSSPQGAGNTIYF
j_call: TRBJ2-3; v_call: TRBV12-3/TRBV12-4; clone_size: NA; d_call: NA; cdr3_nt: TGTGCCAGCAGTTTTGTGAGGGCAGATACGCAGTATTTT; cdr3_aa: CASSFVRADTQYF
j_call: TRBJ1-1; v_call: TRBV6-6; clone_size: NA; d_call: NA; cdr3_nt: TGTGCCAGCAGTTACTCTGGCGGGGACACTGAAGCTTTCTTT; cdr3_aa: CASSYSGGDTEAFF
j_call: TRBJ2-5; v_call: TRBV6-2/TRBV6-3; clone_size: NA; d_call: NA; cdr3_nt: TGTGCCAGCAGTTACTCGACGGGGAAAGGGGGGGAGTACTTC; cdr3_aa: CASSYSTGKGGEYF
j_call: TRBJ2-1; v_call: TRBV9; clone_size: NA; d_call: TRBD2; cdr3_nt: TGTGCCAGCAGCGTAGTCCCTAGCGGGAACAATGAGCAGTTCTTC; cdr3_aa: CASSVVPSGNNEQFF
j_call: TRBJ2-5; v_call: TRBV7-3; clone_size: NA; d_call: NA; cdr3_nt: TGTGCCAGCAGCCCAAGCGGCATCCAAGAGACCCAGTACTTC; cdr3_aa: CASSPSGIQETQYF
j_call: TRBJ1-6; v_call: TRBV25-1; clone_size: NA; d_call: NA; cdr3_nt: TGTGCCAGCAGTGAGGCCAGGGGATCGCCACCCCTCCACTTT; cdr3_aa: CASSEARGSPPLHF
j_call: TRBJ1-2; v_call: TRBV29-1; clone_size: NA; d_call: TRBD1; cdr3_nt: TGCAGCGTAGTCCGGGACAGGGTGGACTATGGCTACACCTTC; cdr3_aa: CSVVRDRVDYGYTF
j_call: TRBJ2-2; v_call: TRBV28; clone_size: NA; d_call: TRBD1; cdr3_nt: TGTGCCAGCAGTTCTGACAGGGGTACCGGGGAGCTGTTTTTT; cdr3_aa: CASSSDRGTGELFF
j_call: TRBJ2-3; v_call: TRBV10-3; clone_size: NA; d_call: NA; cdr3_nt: TGTGCCATCAGTGAAAGCGGGAGCACAGATACGCAGTATTTT; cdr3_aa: CAISESGSTDTQYF
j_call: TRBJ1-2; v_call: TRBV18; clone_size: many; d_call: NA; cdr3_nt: TGTGCCAGCTCACCAACAGTCTGGGGCGACTATGGCTACACCTTC; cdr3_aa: CASSPTVWGDYGYTF